This entry describes one T cell receptor (beta chain). The target antigen is unknown. Libraries for TCRalpha and TCRbeta carried sample barcodes and unique molecular identifiers via 5'RACE. TCRdb re-analysed the 5' RACE reads in MiXCR, keeping a single row per CDR3 protein. This table holds hundreds of thousands of distinct CDR3 sequences, around 17% found once. This entry belongs to a study of T-cell memory formation after mild COVID-19. Points from the study as a whole: Largely, contracting CD4+ clones fell within CM and EM, and contracting CD8+ clones within EMRA. Clones that got smaller from day 15 to 85 had even CD4/CD8, while clones growing later tipped toward CD4+. Second-wave clones peaking on day 37 lacked confirmed SARS-CoV-2 specificity.

This CDR3 comprises 11 residues. Germline values: CDR1 LGHDT, CDR2 YNNKEL (reference sequence). V was cut by 1 base and J by 7 bases, with 4 bases left in between. Source material: PBMCs or a T cell subset sorted from them (not recorded which). This TCR was recovered from a man aged 18 to 35 who had mild COVID-19 (a few samples of this study predate the infection). Cell type and time point are not known. The chain links TRBV3-1 to TRBJ1-1; D not resolved. DNA of the CDR3: TGTGCCAGCAGCCAAGCTAGTGAAGCTTTCTTT. As protein: CASSQASEAFF.